The 18 T cell receptor beta chains below were found in one sample sequenced in a study of CD8 T cells in ankylosing spondylitis. General study findings and limits: Made up of about eight highly homologous variants, a TCR beta motif appeared characteristic of ankylosing spondylitis blood.

No antigen is known for these receptors. From the 5' RACE reads, TCRdb called clonotypes with MiXCR, one entry per CDR3 protein. In the table there are roughly 400,000 distinct CDR3 sequences, more than 20% of which are singletons. Material: blood, either unsorted or a sorted T cell fraction (not recorded which). The source of these receptors is a male donor with ankylosing spondylitis.

V usage is TRBV12-3 or TRBV12-4 and J usage is TRBJ2-7; D not resolved. CDR3 length equals 11 residues. V was clipped by 3 bases and J by 6 bases, with 6 bases between them. Written as DNA, the CDR3 is TGTGCCAGCAGTTTTGGTGGCGAGCAGTACTTC. Its translation is CASSFGGEQYF.

This clonotype has at least ten counts. The chain couples TRBV4-1 to TRBJ2-7, with TRBD2 identical over 9 bases. Germline loops: CDR1 MGHRA, CDR2 YSYEKL. The CDR3 covers 17 residues. V was clipped by 1 base and J by 7 bases; unmatched bases: 14. Written as DNA, the CDR3 is TGCGCCAGCAGCCAAGTCTTAGTGGGACTAGCTTCGCGAGAGCAGTACTTC. Protein: CASSQVLVGLASREQYF.

This clonotype was counted a few times. This rearrangement joins TRBV6-5 to TRBJ2-1, with D unclear. The CDR3 runs to 15 residues. The V gene's germline CDR1 is MNHEY and CDR2 SVGAGI. The ends were cut back, 0 bases at V and 3 bases at J, with 9 bases in the middle. CDR3 protein: CASSYSKTFYNEQFF. The CDR3 DNA follows: TGTGCCAGCAGTTACTCGAAGACTTTCTACAATGAGCAGTTCTTC.

This clonotype has more than one count but fewer than ten. The chain carries TRBV5-5 and TRBJ2-4; no clear D gene. Germline V CDR1 and CDR2: SGHKS, YYEKEE (reference sequence). The CDR3 sequence is 15 residues long. Trimming pared 2 bases from V and 0 bases from J, leaving 9 bases between. The CDR3 reads CASSLGHLAKNIQYF. DNA for the CDR3: TGTGCCAGCAGCTTAGGGCATTTAGCCAAAAACATTCAGTACTTC.

V and J are TRBV28 and TRBJ1-4; no clear D. Per the germline V gene, CDR1 is MDHEN and CDR2 is SYDVKM. Trimming stripped 1 base from V and 8 bases from J, with 11 bases between. The CDR3 extends over 14 amino acids. CDR3 amino acids: CASSLLRFPEKLFF. For the CDR3, the DNA is TGTGCCAGCAGTTTATTAAGGTTTCCAGAAAAACTGTTTTTT.

This clonotype has only a few counts. This chain joins TRBV28 and TRBJ1-3; TRBD1 matches 11 bases. There are 15 residues in the CDR3. Germline lookup yields CDR1 MDHEN and CDR2 SYDVKM. Germline trimming cut 6 bases from V and 7 bases from J; bases unmatched to any gene: 8. The CDR3 loop is CASRIPGQGGNTIYF. CDR3 nucleotide sequence: TGTGCCAGCAGGATCCCGGGACAGGGGGGGAACACCATATATTTT.

The DNA for the CDR3 is TGTGCCACCAGCAGAGACGCTGCCTACGAGCAGTACTTC. Translating gives CATSRDAAYEQYF. The chain couples TRBV15 to TRBJ2-7; D unclear. Germline CDR1 is LNHNV and CDR2 is YYDKDF (reference sequence). V was clipped by 0 bases and J by 2 bases, with 5 bases between them. This CDR3 region has 13 residues.

This clonotype was detected a few times. The rearrangement joins TRBV10-3 to TRBJ2-2; D is possibly TRBD2 (6 bases). This CDR3 contains 15 residues. Germline CDR1 is ENHRY and CDR2 is SYGVKD. The V end lost 5 bases, the J end lost 6 bases, and 16 bases lay between the germline ends. The CDR3 bases are TGTGCCATCAGTCCAGGGACTGATTTTTCCGGGGAGCTGTTTTTT. Amino acids: CAISPGTDFSGELFF.

A few counts support this clonotype. V and J are TRBV29-1 and TRBJ1-2, with D uncertain. The CDR3 extends over 14 amino acids. Germline V lookup: CDR1 SQVTM, CDR2 ANQGSEA. The V end was cut by 3 bases, the J end by 5 bases, with 16 bases between. In DNA form, the CDR3 reads TGCAGCGTTGACCGGAGCGGGGAAGGGTATGGCTACACCTTC. This translates into CSVDRSGEGYGYTF.

The rearrangement uses TRBV5-1 and TRBJ2-7, with 8 bases that match TRBD1. The CDR3 runs to 13 residues. Germline lookup yields CDR1 SGHRS and CDR2 YFSETQ. The V segment lost 4 bases and the J segment 2 bases; nucleotides outside the gene matches: 2. This CDR3 is CASSRDRPYEQYF. The CDR3 DNA reads TGCGCCAGCAGCCGGGACAGGCCCTACGAGCAGTACTTC.

V is TRBV5-1 and J is TRBJ2-1; no clear D. The germline V gene has CDR1 SGHRS and CDR2 YFSETQ. This CDR3 is 15 amino acids long. Trimming took 1 base from V and 8 from J, leaving 16 bases between them. CDR3 DNA sequence: TGCGCCAGCAGCTTGAATCTAGGGATATACTATGAGCAGTTCTTC. This codes for CASSLNLGIYYEQFF.

The chain couples TRBV2 to TRBJ2-3, with D perhaps TRBD1 (6 bases). The V gene's germline CDR1 is SNHLY and CDR2 FYNNEI. V was pared by 3 bases and J by 5 bases, with 15 bases between. This CDR3 region has 15 residues. CDR3 nucleotides: TGTGCCAGCAGTGATTTGTCAGGGGTTAAAGATACGCAGTATTTT. It encodes CASSDLSGVKDTQYF. Full variable domain (rest looked up from reference TRBV2 and TRBJ2-3): EPEVTQTPSHQVTQMGQEVILRCVPISNHLYFYWYRQILGQKVEFLVSFYNNEISEKSEIFDDQFSVERPDGSNFTLKIRSTKLEDSAMYFCASSDLSGVKDTQYFGPGTRLTVL.

This chain uses TRBV10-3 with TRBJ2-6; no definite D call. Looked up from germline, CDR1 is ENHRY and CDR2 is SYGVKD. This CDR3 comprises 16 residues. V shed 0 bases and J shed 0 bases, with 6 bases lying between them. In nucleotides, the CDR3 is TGTGCCATCAGTGAGTCTCGGAGCTCTGGGGCCAACGTCCTGACTTTC. Protein product: CAISESRSSGANVLTF.

This clonotype was seen more than once but under ten times. The chain carries TRBV11-1 and TRBJ2-2; 8 positions agree with TRBD2. The V gene end was trimmed by 2 bases and the J gene end by 8 bases; junction bases not matched to a gene: 10. This CDR3 is built from 16 residues. Germline V gene sequence: CDR1 SGHAT, CDR2 FQDESV (reference sequence). The CDR3 nucleotides read TGTGCCAGCAGCTTAATCGCTAGCGGGCTTGCGGGGGAGCTGTTTTTT. Encoded protein: CASSLIASGLAGELFF. Based on the CDR3 plus reference TRBV11-1 and TRBJ2-2, the full variable domain is EAEVAQSPRYKITEKSQAVAFWCDPISGHATLYWYRQILGQGPELLVQFQDESVVDDSQLPKDRFSAERLKGVDSTLKIQPAELGDSAMYLCASSLIASGLAGELFFGEGSRLTVL.

V and J are TRBV7-9 and TRBJ2-5, with D unresolved. V was shortened by 3 bases and J by 3 bases, with 11 bases between the two germline ends. The CDR3 length is 14 residues. Germline V lookup: CDR1 SEHNR, CDR2 FQNEAQ (reference sequence). Here the CDR3 DNA reads TGTGCCAGCAGCTTTCTCAACAGCGAAGAGACCCAGTACTTC. Its protein product is CASSFLNSEETQYF.

The chain employs TRBV20-1 and TRBJ1-1, with D unresolved. With 1 base removed from V and 6 bases from J, the gap between germline ends came to 12 bases. The CDR3 covers 13 residues. Germline V gene sequence: CDR1 DFQATT, CDR2 SNEGSKA (reference sequence). Written as DNA, the CDR3 is TGCAGTGCTAGAGCCTTGCCTTCGGCTGAAGCTTTCTTT. Translating it yields CSARALPSAEAFF.

The genes are TRBV7-9 and TRBJ1-1; tentative D call: TRBD1 (6 bases). V dropped 0 bases and J dropped 4 bases, with 18 bases sitting between them. The germline gives CDR1 SEHNR, CDR2 FQNEAQ (reference sequence). CDR3 size: 17 residues. The CDR3 bases are TGTGCCAGCAGCTTAGCAAGGATCACAGGGCGTAGCACTGAAGCTTTCTTT. This codes for CASSLARITGRSTEAFF.

This clonotype was detected many times. This chain connects TRBV9 to TRBJ2-1; a possible D gene is TRBD2 (5 bases). V lost 0 bases, J lost 5 bases, and 12 bases lay in between. The CDR3 is 15 residues long. Germline V gene lookup returns CDR1 SGDLS and CDR2 YYNGEE. The CDR3 bases are TGTGCCAGCAGCGTAGTAGATCTAGCCGACAATGAGCAGTTCTTC. The encoded protein is CASSVVDLADNEQFF. Drawing the rest from reference TRBV9 and TRBJ2-1, the complete variable domain is DSGVTQTPKHLITATGQRVTLRCSPRSGDLSVYWYQQSLDQGLQFLIQYYNGEERAKGNILERFSAQQFPDLHSELNLSSLELGDSALYFCASSVVDLADNEQFFGPGTRLTVL.